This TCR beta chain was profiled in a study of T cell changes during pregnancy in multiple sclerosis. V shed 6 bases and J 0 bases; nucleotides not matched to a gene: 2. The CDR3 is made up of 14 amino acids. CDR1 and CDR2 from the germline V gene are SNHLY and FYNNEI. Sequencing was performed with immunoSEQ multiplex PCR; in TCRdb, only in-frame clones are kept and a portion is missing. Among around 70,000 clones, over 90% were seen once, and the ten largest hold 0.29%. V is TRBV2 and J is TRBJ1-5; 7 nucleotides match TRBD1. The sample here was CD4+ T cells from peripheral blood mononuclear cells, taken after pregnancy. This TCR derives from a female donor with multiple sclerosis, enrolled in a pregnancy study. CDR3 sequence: CASSRDSSNQPQHF. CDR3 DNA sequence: TGTGCCAGCAGCCGGGACAGTAGCAATCAGCCCCAGCATTTT.